These 16 T cell receptor beta chains were all obtained from the same sample, sequenced in a study of blood T cell repertoires in COVID-19. This table comes from immunoSEQ multiplex PCR, and its TCRdb copy is limited to in-frame clones, with some not included. The profile shows some 300,000 clones, 87% of them singletons. The sequenced sample consisted of peripheral blood. The receptors come from a man between 18 and 35 years old with active or convalescent COVID-19.

This chain uses TRBV5-1 with TRBJ2-5, with D unclear. This CDR3 contains 13 residues. Germline-derived CDR1 and CDR2 are SGHRS and YFSETQ. Trimming stripped 1 base from V and 0 bases from J, with 4 bases between. The CDR3 loop is CASSLPDQETQYF. CDR3 sequence (DNA): TGCGCCAGCAGCTTGCCAGACCAAGAGACCCAGTACTTC.

The chain has TRBV15 and TRBJ2-1, with TRBD2 as a possible D gene (5 bases). The V and J ends lost 1 base and 9 bases respectively, with 13 bases between them. This CDR3 spans 14 amino acids. Germline CDR1 and CDR2: LNHNV and YYDKDF (reference sequence). The CDR3 loop is CATSRARDYSEQFF. The CDR3, as DNA: TGTGCCACCAGCAGAGCCCGAGACTATTCTGAGCAGTTCTTC.

This CDR3 is CASSPPEWDNTYEQYF. CDR3 bases: TGTGCCAGCAGCCCCCCGGAATGGGACAACACCTACGAGCAGTACTTC. This rearrangement joins TRBV5-6 to TRBJ2-7; possible D gene TRBD1, 6 bases. The V and J ends lost 4 bases and 2 bases respectively, with 19 bases between them. Looked up from germline, CDR1 is SGHDT and CDR2 is YYEEEE. CDR3 length equals 16 residues.

V gene TRBV7-2 combines with J gene TRBJ1-1, with D possibly being TRBD1 (5 bases). Trimming removed 1 base from V and 6 bases from J, with 12 bases in between. Germline V gene sequence: CDR1 SGHTA, CDR2 FQGNSA. The CDR3 covers 14 residues. DNA of the CDR3: TGTGCCAGCAGCTTAGTGGCTCGGGGGTCTGAAGCTTTCTTT. This codes for CASSLVARGSEAFF. The full variable domain, with the rest looked up from reference TRBV7-2 and TRBJ1-1, is GAGVSQSPSNKVTEKGKDVELRCDPISGHTALYWYRQSLGQGLEFLIYFQGNSAPDKSGLPSDRFSAERTGGSVSTLTIQRTQQEDSAVYLCASSLVARGSEAFFGQGTRLTVV.

The J gene is TRBJ2-3, the V gene TRBV4-3; no clear D. CDR3 length: 16 residues. Germline V gene sequence: CDR1 LGHNA, CDR2 YSLEER. V was trimmed by 0 bases and J by 0 bases, leaving 10 bases between them. CDR3 nucleotide sequence: TGCGCCAGCAGCCAAGATATACAGCCTAGCACAGATACGCAGTATTTT. It translates to CASSQDIQPSTDTQYF.

The chain couples TRBV6-5 to TRBJ1-1, with 12 bases fitting TRBD1. Trimming cost V 5 bases and J 5 bases; bases outside gene matches: 6. Per germline, CDR1 MNHEY and CDR2 SVGAGI. This CDR3 is built from 15 residues. The CDR3, as DNA: TGTGCCAGCAGTACAGGGACAGGGGGCCGTACTGAAGCTTTCTTT. Translation gives CASSTGTGGRTEAFF.

V is TRBV7-2 and J is TRBJ2-5; 8 bases are a match to TRBD2. Germline assignment: CDR1 SGHTA and CDR2 FQGNSA. Unmatched junction bases numbered 6, after V lost 5 bases and J lost 4 bases. This CDR3 has 14 amino acids. The CDR3 here is CASSRRLALETQYF. The CDR3 DNA sequence: TGTGCCAGCAGCCGGAGACTAGCGTTAGAGACCCAGTACTTC.

The rearrangement links TRBV19 to TRBJ1-5; 7 bases line up with TRBD1. The ends lost 3 bases at V and 1 base at J; junction bases unmatched: 18. The CDR3 runs 20 residues. Germline V lookup: CDR1 LNHDA, CDR2 SQIVND (reference sequence). The CDR3 coding sequence is TGTGCCAGTAGTATTAGGCGCCAAGGGGGCGAATTCGGGAGCAATCAGCCCCAGCATTTT. This codes for CASSIRRQGGEFGSNQPQHF.

The chain is built from TRBV7-9 and TRBJ1-2; possibly TRBD1 for D (5 bases). The germline gives CDR1 SEHNR, CDR2 FQNEAQ (reference sequence). The CDR3 loop spans 13 amino acids. The V end lost 10 bases, the J end lost 4 bases, and 16 bases lay between the germline ends. The CDR3 here is CATLWGGGYGYTF. CDR3 DNA: TGTGCCACCCTCTGGGGCGGGGGCTATGGCTACACCTTC.

The chain has TRBV27 and TRBJ2-7, with TRBD2 matching over 9 bases. From germline, CDR1 is MNHEY and CDR2 SMNVEV (reference sequence). Germline trimming cut 5 bases from V and 2 bases from J; bases unmatched to any gene: 4. CDR3 length: 14 amino acids. The CDR3 DNA sequence: TGTGCCAGCAGTCCGGGACTAGCCACCTACGAGCAGTACTTC. Amino acid sequence: CASSPGLATYEQYF.

The genes are TRBV6-5 and TRBJ1-2, with D perhaps matching TRBD1 (5 bases). Germline assignment: CDR1 MNHEY and CDR2 SVGAGI. V was pared by 5 bases and J by 2 bases, with 9 bases between. The CDR3 is made up of 13 amino acids. The CDR3 DNA is TGTGCCAGCAGTCGACAGTCAAACTATGGCTACACCTTC. Its protein is CASSRQSNYGYTF.

The chain employs TRBV4-1 and TRBJ1-1, with a tentative D call TRBD1 (6 bases). V lost 3 bases and J 5 bases, leaving 10 bases between the germline ends. The CDR3 spans 13 residues. In germline, CDR1 is MGHRA, CDR2 YSYEKL. CDR3 sequence (DNA): TGCGCCAGCAGCCAGGGGCAGGGGACTGAAGCTTTCTTT. It specifies CASSQGQGTEAFF.

The genes are TRBV9 and TRBJ2-3; 12 bases match TRBD2. This CDR3 contains 15 residues. Germline CDR1 reads SGDLS; CDR2 reads YYNGEE. With V trimmed by 4 bases and J by 1 base, 1 base remained unmatched. The CDR3: CASSPSGGGTDTQYF. DNA for the CDR3: TGTGCCAGCAGCCCTAGCGGGGGGGGCACAGATACGCAGTATTTT.

The chain carries TRBV28 and TRBJ2-5, with TRBD2 matching 7 bases. V dropped 7 bases and J dropped 6; count of bases not matched to a gene: 14. Germline lookup yields CDR1 MDHEN and CDR2 SYDVKM. The CDR3 extends over 15 amino acids. As DNA, the CDR3 is TGTGCCAGCATGGTTTCCCGGGGGGTAAGCAAGACCCAGTACTTC. Encoded protein: CASMVSRGVSKTQYF.

The V call is TRBV27, the J call TRBJ1-6; TRBD1 is a possible D gene (6 bases). CDR1 is MNHEY and CDR2 is SMNVEV in the germline V gene (reference sequence). The CDR3 runs to 13 residues. Trimming removed 4 bases at V and 9 bases at J, with 10 bases between. The CDR3 DNA reads as TGTGCCAGCAGTTCCGGGACACTTTCACCCCTCCACTTT. Its protein is CASSSGTLSPLHF.

The chain carries TRBV27 and TRBJ1-6, with 8 bases identical to TRBD1. Germline trimming cut 7 bases from V and 7 bases from J; bases unmatched to any gene: 6. This CDR3 comprises 14 residues. CDR1 and CDR2 from the germline V gene are MNHEY and SMNVEV (reference sequence). The CDR3 DNA reads TGTGCCAGCACCTCGGACAGGGTAAATTCACCCCTCCACTTT. It is translated as CASTSDRVNSPLHF.